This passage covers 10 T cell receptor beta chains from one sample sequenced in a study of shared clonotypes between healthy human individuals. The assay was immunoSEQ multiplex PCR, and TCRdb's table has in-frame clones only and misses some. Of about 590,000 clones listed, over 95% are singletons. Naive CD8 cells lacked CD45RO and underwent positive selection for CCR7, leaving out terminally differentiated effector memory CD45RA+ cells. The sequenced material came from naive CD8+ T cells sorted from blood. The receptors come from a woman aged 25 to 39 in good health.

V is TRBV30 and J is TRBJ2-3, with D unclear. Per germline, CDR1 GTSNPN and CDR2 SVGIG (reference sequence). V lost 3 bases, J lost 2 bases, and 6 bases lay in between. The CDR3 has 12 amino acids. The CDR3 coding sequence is TGTGCCTGGAGGCCGTCCACAGATACGCAGTATTTT. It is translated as CAWRPSTDTQYF. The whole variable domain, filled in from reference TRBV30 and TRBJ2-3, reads SQTIHQWPATLVQPVGSPLSLECTVEGTSNPNLYWYRQAAGRGLQLLFYSVGIGQISSEVPQNLSASRPQDRQFILSSKKLLLSDSGFYLCAWRPSTDTQYFGPGTRLTVL.

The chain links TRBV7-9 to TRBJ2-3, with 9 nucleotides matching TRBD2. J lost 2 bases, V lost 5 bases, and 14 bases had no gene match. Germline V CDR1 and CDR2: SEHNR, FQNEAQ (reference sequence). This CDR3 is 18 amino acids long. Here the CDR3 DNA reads TGTGCCAGCAGCCCATCCGGGAGTGGCGGGAGGGCCACAGATACGCAGTATTTT. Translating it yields CASSPSGSGGRATDTQYF.

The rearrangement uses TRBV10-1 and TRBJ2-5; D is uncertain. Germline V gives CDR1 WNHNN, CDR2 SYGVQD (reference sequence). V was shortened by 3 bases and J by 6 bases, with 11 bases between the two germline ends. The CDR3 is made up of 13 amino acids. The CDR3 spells CASSDISRKTQYF. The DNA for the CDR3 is TGCGCCAGCAGTGATATATCACGGAAGACCCAGTACTTC.

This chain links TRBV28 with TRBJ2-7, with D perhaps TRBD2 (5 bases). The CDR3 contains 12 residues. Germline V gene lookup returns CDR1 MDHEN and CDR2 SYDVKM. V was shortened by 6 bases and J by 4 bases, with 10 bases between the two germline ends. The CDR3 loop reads CASSKTSYEQYF. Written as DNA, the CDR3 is TGTGCCAGCAGCAAAACTAGTTACGAGCAGTACTTC.

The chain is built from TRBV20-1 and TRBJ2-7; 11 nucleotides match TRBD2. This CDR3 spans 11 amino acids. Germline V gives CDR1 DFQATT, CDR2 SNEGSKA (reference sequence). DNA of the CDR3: TGCGGTGGACTAGCGGGCTACGAGCAGTACTTC. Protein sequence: CGGLAGYEQYF.

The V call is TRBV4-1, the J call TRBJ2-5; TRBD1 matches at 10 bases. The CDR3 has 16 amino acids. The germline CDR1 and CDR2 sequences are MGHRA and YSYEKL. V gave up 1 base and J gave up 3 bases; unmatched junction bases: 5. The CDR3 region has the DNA TGCGCCAGCAGCCAAGCCCGGGGACAGGGGAAAGAGACCCAGTACTTC. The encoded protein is CASSQARGQGKETQYF.

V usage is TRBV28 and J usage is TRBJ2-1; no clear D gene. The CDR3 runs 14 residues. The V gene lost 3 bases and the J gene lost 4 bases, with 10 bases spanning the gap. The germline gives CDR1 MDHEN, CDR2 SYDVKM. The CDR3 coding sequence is TGTGCCAGCAGTTTTTTGCTACTTTACAATGAGCAGTTCTTC. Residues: CASSFLLLYNEQFF.

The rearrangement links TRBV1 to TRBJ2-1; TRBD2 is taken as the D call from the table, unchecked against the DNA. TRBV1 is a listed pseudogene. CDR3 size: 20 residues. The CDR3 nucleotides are TGCACCAGCAGTCAGACGGACAGGAAGATAGCGGGAGAAGGTTACAATGAGCAGTTCTTC. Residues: CTSSQTDRKIAGEGYNEQFF.

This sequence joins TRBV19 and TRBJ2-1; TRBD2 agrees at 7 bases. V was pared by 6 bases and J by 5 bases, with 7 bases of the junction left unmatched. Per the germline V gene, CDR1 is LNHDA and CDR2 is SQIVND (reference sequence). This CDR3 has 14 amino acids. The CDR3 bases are TGTGCCAGTAGACCCGGACTAGGACACAATGAGCAGTTCTTC. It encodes CASRPGLGHNEQFF.

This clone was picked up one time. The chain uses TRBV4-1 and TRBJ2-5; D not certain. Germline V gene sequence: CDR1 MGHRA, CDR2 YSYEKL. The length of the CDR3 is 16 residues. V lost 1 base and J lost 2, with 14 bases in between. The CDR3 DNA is TGCGCCAGCAGCCAAGTCGGCAGATCTCATCAAGAGACCCAGTACTTC. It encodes CASSQVGRSHQETQYF.